The 29 T cell receptor beta chains given below trace back to one sample, sequenced in a study of regulatory T cells in long-lasting Graves disease. Assembly of TCR beta libraries relied on iRepertoire HTBI primers together with Arm-PCR of CDR3 regions. TCRdb itself ran the multiplex PCR reads through MiXCR, one entry per CDR3 protein. The data hold 530,000 or so distinct CDR3 sequences, with 15% to 20% observed a single time. Stated time point: newly diagnosed GD, antithyroid drugs for less than 3 months. The TCR library was made from RNA that had been extracted from PBMCs in TRIzol. These same records also appear under a second study, on T cells in Graves' hyperthyroidism and ophthalmopathy.

The source was peripheral blood mononuclear cells (PBMCs), collected at new diagnosis, from a patient treated with antithyroid drugs. The receptors were sampled from a young man with Graves disease.

This clonotype was seen a handful of times. The chain carries TRBV12-3 or TRBV12-4 and TRBJ1-5; TRBD1 matches at 7 bases. This CDR3 spans 14 amino acids. The ends lost 1 base at V and 6 bases at J; junction bases unmatched: 3. The CDR3 here is CASSLVNRGQPQHF. In nucleotides, the CDR3 is TGTGCCAGCAGTTTAGTAAACAGGGGTCAGCCCCAGCATTTT.

The chain links TRBV12-3 or TRBV12-4 to TRBJ2-2; a weak D match, TRBD2 (6 bases). The V and J ends lost 3 bases and 4 bases respectively, with 15 bases between them. CDR3 length: 16 amino acids. The CDR3 coding sequence is TGTGCCAGCAGTTTTCGCGGTGGAGGGGTCACCGGGGAGCTGTTTTTT. This sequence encodes CASSFRGGGVTGELFF.

The chain has TRBV13 and TRBJ2-5; 7 bases are a match to TRBD2. The germline gives CDR1 PRHDT, CDR2 FYEKMQ (reference sequence). The CDR3 consists of 16 residues. Germline trimming cut 5 bases from V and 4 bases from J; bases unmatched to any gene: 13. CDR3 DNA: TGTGCCAGCAGCCTGGGACTACCTATTGGGGGAGAGACCCAGTACTTC. Amino acid sequence: CASSLGLPIGGETQYF.

This clonotype was detected only once. The rearrangement uses TRBV29-1 and TRBJ2-7; 8 nucleotides match TRBD2. The V gene's germline CDR1 is SQVTM and CDR2 ANQGSEA. The CDR3 runs to 13 residues. Losses at the gene ends were 1 base for V and 4 bases for J; bases not matched to a gene: 3. Written as DNA, the CDR3 is TGCAGCGTTGAAGCGGGAGGGCCTTACGAGCAGTACTTC. Translating gives CSVEAGGPYEQYF.

The chain carries TRBV18 and TRBJ1-2; 7 bases align to TRBD1. The CDR3 loop spans 13 amino acids. V lost 4 bases and J lost 8; bases outside the gene matches: 7. Germline V gives CDR1 KGHSH, CDR2 LQKENI. CDR3 residues: CASSRDSSKGYTF. For the CDR3, the DNA is TGTGCCAGCTCACGGGACAGCTCAAAGGGCTACACCTTC.

This clonotype was counted at least ten times. The chain links TRBV6-2 or TRBV6-3 to TRBJ2-1; the D gene could be TRBD1 or TRBD2 (5 bases each). The ends were cut back, 2 bases at V and 5 bases at J, with 13 bases in the middle. The germline V gene encodes CDR1 MNHEY and CDR2 SVGEGT. The CDR3 covers 15 residues. The CDR3 loop is CASSYPGAPNNEQFF. CDR3 bases: TGTGCCAGCAGTTACCCCGGGGCCCCCAACAATGAGCAGTTCTTC.

This rearrangement joins TRBV6-1 to TRBJ1-6; TRBD1 matches at 9 bases. CDR1 is MNHNS and CDR2 is SASEGT in the germline V gene. CDR3 size: 15 residues. Trimming cost V 6 bases and J 9 bases; bases outside gene matches: 9. The CDR3 nucleotides read TGTGCCAGCAGGCCGCCGGGACAGGGCTTTTCACCCCTCCACTTT. Its protein is CASRPPGQGFSPLHF.

This clonotype was recorded at least ten times. The chain links TRBV9 to TRBJ2-1, with 8 bases that match TRBD2. The CDR3 is 15 amino acids. The ends lost 1 base at V and 5 bases at J; junction bases unmatched: 5. Germline lookup yields CDR1 SGDLS and CDR2 YYNGEE. CDR3 nucleotide sequence: TGTGCCAGCAGCGTAATCGCGGGAGGTAACAATGAGCAGTTCTTC. Translation: CASSVIAGGNNEQFF.

Regarding this clonotype: Only one base separates this from a far larger clonotype, so it likely reflects a read error. Given the absence of the conserved phenylalanine or tryptophan at the CDR3 end, a read error is likely. CDR3 coding DNA: TGTGCCAGCAGCTTAGCCCAGGGAGACAAACTGTTTTCT. It translates to CASSLAQGDKLFS. The rearrangement joins TRBV7-2 to TRBJ1-4; tentatively, D is TRBD1 (5 bases). Trimming pared 0 bases from V and 11 bases from J, leaving 10 bases between. In germline, CDR1 is SGHTA, CDR2 FQGNSA. This CDR3 spans 13 amino acids.

The V and J genes are TRBV13 and TRBJ1-4; a possible D gene is TRBD1 (5 bases). The CDR3 consists of 15 residues. Trimming removed 9 bases from V and 8 bases from J, with 22 bases in between. Germline lookup yields CDR1 PRHDT and CDR2 FYEKMQ (reference sequence). The CDR3 sequence is CASPDSQGGEEKLFF. CDR3 DNA sequence: TGTGCCAGTCCCGATAGCCAGGGAGGAGAGGAAAAACTGTTTTTT.

This clonotype was observed a few times. V usage is TRBV6-1 and J usage is TRBJ2-1; TRBD1 matches 10 bases. The DNA end lines up better with TRBJ2-4; the J call may be wrong. The V gene's germline CDR1 is MNHNS and CDR2 SASEGT. The CDR3 is 15 residues long. The CDR3 spells CASRLRDRGPDLQYF. The CDR3 nucleotides read TGTGCCAGCAGACTCCGGGACAGGGGCCCGGACCTTCAGTACTTC.

This clonotype was picked up many times. This sequence joins TRBV9 and TRBJ2-3; 7 bases line up with TRBD2. The CDR3 is 15 residues long. V shed 0 bases and J 0 bases; nucleotides not matched to a gene: 1. Germline V CDR1 and CDR2: SGDLS, YYNGEE. The CDR3 DNA sequence: TGTGCCAGCAGCGTAGCGGGGGGTAGCACAGATACGCAGTATTTT. Amino acid sequence: CASSVAGGSTDTQYF.

The sample holds many counts of this clonotype. V gene TRBV18 combines with J gene TRBJ1-2, with 7 bases matching TRBD1. The trim removed 3 bases at V and 3 bases at J, leaving 7 bases unmatched. CDR3 length: 15 amino acids. CDR1 is KGHSH, CDR2 LQKENI, per germline. CDR3 loop: CASSPPWDRYYGYTF. CDR3 nucleotides: TGTGCCAGCTCACCGCCATGGGACAGATACTATGGCTACACCTTC.

The rearrangement links TRBV30 to TRBJ2-6; the D gene is possibly TRBD2 (6 bases). The CDR3 sequence is 17 residues long. Trimming shortened V by 3 bases and J by 4 bases, and 19 bases separated the two germline ends. Germline CDR1 and CDR2: GTSNPN and SVGIG (reference sequence). The CDR3 bases are TGTGCCTGGAGCAGGTCGGGGGTATATGCCGGGGCCAACGTCCTGACTTTC. Translation: CAWSRSGVYAGANVLTF.

This clonotype was counted only a few times. The chain recombines TRBV10-3 with TRBJ1-6; TRBD1 might be the D (5 bases). The CDR3 runs to 13 residues. Germline V CDR1 and CDR2: ENHRY, SYGVKD. V gave up 8 bases and J gave up 10 bases, with 15 bases separating them. CDR3 residues: CAIGAQVNSPLHF. The DNA of the CDR3 is TGTGCCATCGGGGCACAGGTGAACTCACCCCTCCACTTT.

V is TRBV29-1 and J is TRBJ1-2; tentative D call: TRBD1 (5 bases). Germline loops: CDR1 SQVTM, CDR2 ANQGSEA. The V gene lost 7 bases and the J gene lost 8 bases, with 17 bases spanning the gap. The CDR3 sequence is 12 residues long. Written as DNA, the CDR3 is TGCAGCGCTCCCCGGGGGGAAGGCGGCTACACCTTC. Translating gives CSAPRGEGGYTF.

The V and J genes are TRBV9 and TRBJ1-2; tentatively, D is TRBD1 (5 bases). There are 16 residues in the CDR3. Trimming took 0 bases from V and 2 from J, leaving 14 bases between them. Per the germline V gene, CDR1 is SGDLS and CDR2 is YYNGEE. The CDR3 reads CASSVATGGTNYGYTF. The CDR3 DNA reads as TGTGCCAGCAGCGTAGCTACGGGCGGGACGAACTATGGCTACACCTTC. The variable domain in full, with the rest retrieved from reference TRBV9 and TRBJ1-2, is DSGVTQTPKHLITATGQRVTLRCSPRSGDLSVYWYQQSLDQGLQFLIQYYNGEERAKGNILERFSAQQFPDLHSELNLSSLELGDSALYFCASSVATGGTNYGYTFGSGTRLTVV.

This chain connects TRBV29-1 to TRBJ2-1; 11 positions agree with TRBD2. Trimming took 3 bases from V and 13 from J; bases not matched to a gene: 2. This CDR3 region has 11 residues. Per the germline V gene, CDR1 is SQVTM and CDR2 is ANQGSEA. In nucleotides, the CDR3 is TGCAGCGTTGAGACTAGCGGGACCCAGTTCTTC. Protein product: CSVETSGTQFF.

This chain uses TRBV9 with TRBJ2-6; D is undetermined. Germline CDR1 and CDR2: SGDLS and YYNGEE. CDR3 length: 16 amino acids. V gave up 2 bases and J gave up 2 bases, with 11 bases separating them. This chain's CDR3 is CASSVLPVPGANVLTF. In DNA, the CDR3 is TGTGCCAGCAGCGTCCTCCCAGTTCCTGGGGCCAACGTCCTGACTTTC. Filled out from reference TRBV9 and TRBJ2-6, the complete variable domain reads DSGVTQTPKHLITATGQRVTLRCSPRSGDLSVYWYQQSLDQGLQFLIQYYNGEERAKGNILERFSAQQFPDLHSELNLSSLELGDSALYFCASSVLPVPGANVLTFGAGSRLTVL.

This clonotype occurred a few times. J is TRBJ2-2 and V is TRBV20-1, with D maybe TRBD1 (5 bases). The CDR3 length is 13 residues. Germline V gives CDR1 DFQATT, CDR2 SNEGSKA (reference sequence). Trimming cost V 5 bases and J 1 base, with 8 bases left between them. This CDR3 is CSAEDKNTGELFF. The DNA for the CDR3 is TGCAGTGCTGAGGACAAGAACACCGGGGAGCTGTTTTTT.

The table lists this clonotype with many counts. V is TRBV11-1 and J is TRBJ2-3, with a possible D match to TRBD2 (6 bases). Germline V gene data show CDR1 as SGHAT and CDR2 as FQDESV (reference sequence). V shed 0 bases and J shed 5 bases, with 15 bases lying between them. The CDR3 extends over 16 amino acids. The CDR3 nucleotides are TGTGCCAGCAGCTTAGCCCCGGGAGCGCGAGGAGATACGCAGTATTTT. Amino acid sequence: CASSLAPGARGDTQYF.

This clonotype was seen ten or more times. The CDR3 sequence: CASSQSGRLGYEQFF. CDR3 bases: TGTGCCAGCAGTCAAAGCGGGAGGTTAGGCTATGAGCAGTTCTTC. The chain carries TRBV27 and TRBJ2-1, with 9 bases identical to TRBD2. J gave up 8 bases and V 5 bases, and 10 bases lay outside the gene matches. This CDR3 comprises 15 residues. Germline CDR1 MNHEY, CDR2 SMNVEV (reference sequence).

The chain combines TRBV6-1 with TRBJ1-6, with 8 bases aligning to TRBD1. Looked up from germline, CDR1 is MNHNS and CDR2 is SASEGT. CDR3 length equals 16 residues. Trimming cost V 8 bases and J 7 bases; bases outside gene matches: 13. The CDR3 loop reads CASLFRPGQVNSPLHF. CDR3 nucleotide sequence: TGTGCCAGCCTATTCCGACCGGGACAGGTGAATTCACCCCTCCACTTT.

The rearrangement joins TRBV19 to TRBJ2-2, with D unresolved. Germline lookup yields CDR1 LNHDA and CDR2 SQIVND (reference sequence). The V gene lost 1 base and the J gene lost 4 bases, with 4 bases spanning the gap. The CDR3 spans 13 residues. CDR3: CASSIVATGELFF. The CDR3 nucleotides are TGTGCCAGTAGTATAGTGGCCACCGGGGAGCTGTTTTTT.

This clonotype showed up just a few times. A much larger clone differs from this one at a single base, so this may be a read error. J is TRBJ2-1 and V is TRBV2, with TRBD1 identical over 9 bases. CDR3 length equals 14 residues. V gave up 4 bases and J gave up 11 bases; unmatched junction bases: 9. The germline CDR1 and CDR2 sequences are SNHLY and FYNNEI. The CDR3 bases are TGTGCCAGCAGTGTCAGACAGGGGGATAATAAGCAGTTCTTC. Protein sequence: CASSVRQGDNKQFF.

Concerning this clonotype itself: A much more abundant neighbour one base away suggests this may be a read error. The V and J genes are TRBV7-8 and TRBJ2-1, with D possibly called TRBD1 or TRBD2 (5 bases each). Per germline, CDR1 SGHVS and CDR2 FQNEAQ. V lost 7 bases to trimming and J lost 12 bases, with 22 bases between them. The CDR3 consists of 14 residues. Here the CDR3 reads CASNKGPTGLGQFF. Here the CDR3 DNA reads TGTGCCAGCAACAAAGGGCCAACGGGGCTCGGGCAGTTCTTC.

V is TRBV4-1 and J is TRBJ1-2, with D hard to call. The CDR3 has 16 residues. With 0 bases removed from V and 6 bases from J, the gap between germline ends came to 17 bases. Germline assignment: CDR1 MGHRA and CDR2 YSYEKL. The CDR3 is CASSQEPLPTRHGYTF. CDR3 coding DNA: TGCGCCAGCAGCCAAGAACCCCTCCCCACGAGGCATGGCTACACCTTC.

The V call is TRBV5-1, the J call TRBJ2-5; TRBD1 matches at 7 bases. This CDR3 region has 16 residues. V was pared by 7 bases and J by 3 bases, with 15 bases of the junction left unmatched. Germline V gene data show CDR1 as SGHRS and CDR2 as YFSETQ. CDR3 nucleotides: TGCGCCAGCTCAAAGTGGGCAGGGGGTTCCGAAGAGACCCAGTACTTC. Translation gives CASSKWAGGSEETQYF.

Ten or more counts support this clonotype. The gene calls are TRBV5-1 and TRBJ2-7, with 7 nucleotides matching TRBD1. With 3 bases clipped from V and 6 bases from J, the junction kept 3 bases outside the gene matches. The CDR3 sequence is 12 residues long. Germline V CDR1 and CDR2: SGHRS, YFSETQ. CDR3 DNA sequence: TGCGCCAGCAGCTCGAACAGGGGCGAGCAGTACTTC. This translates into CASSSNRGEQYF.